The 27 T cell receptor beta chains below were found in one sample sequenced in a study of spatial heterogeneity in lung cancer. Time point here: sample taken at primary tumor resection. Whole RNA obtained from tumor, nontumor lung or frozen PBMC underwent sequencing without sorting. From the 5' RACE reads, TCRdb called clonotypes with MiXCR, one entry per CDR3 protein. The profile shows around 40,000 distinct CDR3 sequences, approximately 5.5% of them singletons. The input for sequencing was PBMCs, taken at surgery. The source of these receptors is a male donor with early-stage non-small cell lung cancer.

In this sample, this clonotype turned up many times. The rearrangement links TRBV7-9 to TRBJ2-5; D perhaps matches TRBD1 (6 bases). CDR1 and CDR2 (germline): SEHNR, FQNEAQ (reference sequence). The CDR3 length is 16 residues. Trimming pared 2 bases from V and 5 bases from J, leaving 18 bases between. The CDR3 DNA sequence: TGTGCCAGCAGCTTAAGCGGACAGCAGCCGTCGGAGACCCAGTACTTC. Translating it yields CASSLSGQQPSETQYF.

This clonotype came up many times. The genes are TRBV18 and TRBJ1-1; 9 bases are shared with TRBD1. The germline CDR1 and CDR2 sequences are KGHSH and LQKENI. Germline trimming cut 3 bases from V and 2 bases from J; bases unmatched to any gene: 1. The CDR3 contains 14 residues. The CDR3 sequence: CASSPGQGNTEAFF. The CDR3 coding sequence is TGTGCCAGCTCACCGGGACAGGGCAACACTGAAGCTTTCTTT.

This clonotype has at least ten counts. At one of its ends the junction is not consistent with the germline gene, which may arise from a read error. This sequence joins TRBV7-7 and TRBJ2-5; 11 nucleotides match TRBD2. Germline CDR1 SSHAT, CDR2 FNYEAQ (reference sequence). The CDR3 covers 15 residues. CDR3 residues: CASSSGLAAQETQYF. CDR3 sequence (DNA): TGTGCTAGCAGCTCGGGACTAGCGGCCCAAGAGACCCAGTACTTC.

This clonotype was observed at least ten times. This rearrangement joins TRBV20-1 to TRBJ2-4, with a possible D match to TRBD2 (6 bases). Trimming took off 5 bases at V and 6 bases at J, with 17 bases between the two ends. Germline V gene sequence: CDR1 DFQATT, CDR2 SNEGSKA (reference sequence). This CDR3 has 14 residues. Written as DNA, the CDR3 is TGCAGTGCTCTTTGGGGAGGCAAAGGAAACATTCAGTACTTC. This gives the protein CSALWGGKGNIQYF.

The V gene is TRBV5-6, the J gene TRBJ1-3; a possible D gene is TRBD1 (6 bases). The germline CDR1 and CDR2 sequences are SGHDT and YYEEEE. The CDR3 totals 13 residues. The V and J ends lost 7 bases and 0 bases respectively, with 8 bases between them. The CDR3 reads CASETGSGNTIYF. CDR3 nucleotide sequence: TGTGCCAGCGAGACAGGCTCTGGAAACACCATATATTTT. The whole variable domain, filled in from reference TRBV5-6 and TRBJ1-3, reads DAGVTQSPTHLIKTRGQQVTLRCSPKSGHDTVSWYQQALGQGPQFIFQYYEEEERQRGNFPDRFSGHQFPNYSSELNVNALLLGDSALYLCASETGSGNTIYFGEGSWLTVV.

This clonotype showed up many times. This chain connects TRBV12-3 or TRBV12-4 to TRBJ1-1; D uncertain. CDR3 length: 13 residues. Deletions cut 3 bases from V and 0 bases from J, with 5 bases between. The DNA for the CDR3 is TGTGCCAGCAGTTTTCGCGTGAACACTGAAGCTTTCTTT. Translation gives CASSFRVNTEAFF.

This clonotype has just a few counts. The chain has TRBV19 and TRBJ2-3; D uncertain. Germline V gene data show CDR1 as LNHDA and CDR2 as SQIVND (reference sequence). The V end was cut by 5 bases, the J end by 4 bases, with 25 bases between. The CDR3 contains 18 residues. DNA of the CDR3: TGTGCCAGTAGTCCCTACGGTAGCCAATCGGGTCAAGCAGATACGCAGTATTTT. Translated: CASSPYGSQSGQADTQYF.

Many counts were recorded for this clonotype. The chain employs TRBV20-1 and TRBJ2-3; TRBD2 aligns across 11 bases. The trim removed 2 bases at V and 2 bases at J, leaving 3 bases unmatched. The CDR3 is 15 amino acids. Germline loops: CDR1 DFQATT, CDR2 SNEGSKA (reference sequence). The CDR3 loop reads CSARPTSGVTDTQYF. The CDR3, as DNA: TGCAGTGCTAGACCGACTAGCGGGGTCACAGATACGCAGTATTTT.

In this sample, this clonotype turned up many times. The rearrangement uses TRBV18 and TRBJ1-3; D is undetermined. Trimming pared 4 bases from V and 0 bases from J, leaving 13 bases between. The CDR3 is 16 amino acids. CDR1 is KGHSH and CDR2 is LQKENI in the germline V gene. CDR3 residues: CASSQTDSNSGNTIYF. As DNA, the CDR3 is TGTGCCAGCTCACAGACCGATTCAAACTCTGGAAACACCATATATTTT.

This clonotype was counted between two and nine times. J is TRBJ2-3 and V is TRBV3-1; no firm D call. The V end lost 0 bases, the J end lost 9 bases, and 16 bases lay between the germline ends. CDR1 is LGHDT, CDR2 YNNKEL, per germline (reference sequence). The CDR3 is 15 amino acids. CDR3 in amino acids: CASSQDRHRAETQYF. As DNA, the CDR3 is TGTGCCAGCAGCCAAGATAGGCATCGAGCCGAGACGCAGTATTTT.

Many counts were recorded for this clonotype. V gene TRBV3-1 combines with J gene TRBJ1-1, with 8 bases fitting TRBD1. V lost 4 bases, J lost 7 bases, and 8 bases stayed unmatched. This CDR3 has 14 amino acids. CDR1 and CDR2 from the germline V gene are LGHDT and YNNKEL (reference sequence). The chain's CDR3 is CASSPGQGESEAFF. The CDR3 bases are TGTGCCAGCAGCCCTGGACAGGGTGAAAGTGAAGCTTTCTTT.

At least ten counts were recorded for this clonotype. The chain couples TRBV10-3 to TRBJ2-4; tentatively, D is TRBD1 (5 bases). The CDR3 is 13 amino acids. V was trimmed by 2 bases and J by 10 bases, leaving 12 bases between them. Looked up from germline, CDR1 is ENHRY and CDR2 is SYGVKD. The chain's CDR3 is CAISETGEIIQYF. CDR3 nucleotides: TGTGCCATCAGTGAGACAGGAGAGATAATTCAGTACTTC.

Ten or more counts support this clonotype. V is TRBV5-6 and J is TRBJ2-2, with D possibly TRBD2 on 6 matching bases. V was clipped by 1 base and J by 3 bases, with 16 bases between them. The germline CDR1 and CDR2 sequences are SGHDT and YYEEEE. This CDR3 region has 17 residues. The CDR3 DNA follows: TGTGCCAGCAGCTTGCTGGTGCGGGGTCGGGACACCGGGGAGCTGTTTTTT. Translated, it gives CASSLLVRGRDTGELFF.

This clonotype was counted only a few times. The chain uses TRBV3-1 and TRBJ2-3, with D perhaps given as TRBD1 or TRBD2 (5 bases each). Per the germline V gene, CDR1 is LGHDT and CDR2 is YNNKEL (reference sequence). The CDR3 spans 19 residues. The V end lost 2 bases, the J end lost 1 base, and 22 bases lay between the germline ends. Here the CDR3 DNA reads TGTGCCAGCAGCCAATCCTTGTTACTACGGGACCGCGGCACAGATACGCAGTATTTT. The encoded protein is CASSQSLLLRDRGTDTQYF.

The table lists this clonotype with a few counts. This sequence joins TRBV28 and TRBJ1-4; 9 bases agree with TRBD1. The V and J ends lost 6 bases and 8 bases, in that order; junction bases with no gene match: 10. Germline V gene data show CDR1 as MDHEN and CDR2 as SYDVKM. This CDR3 is built from 15 residues. CDR3 region: CASSPGQGTAEKLFF. Here the CDR3 DNA reads TGTGCCAGCAGCCCGGGACAGGGAACGGCGGAAAAACTGTTTTTT.

This clonotype was recorded many times. The rearrangement joins TRBV12-3 or TRBV12-4 to TRBJ2-7; TRBD1 aligns across 10 bases. V was pared by 7 bases and J by 1 base, with 10 bases of the junction left unmatched. The CDR3 extends over 16 amino acids. CDR3 nucleotide sequence: TGTGCCAGCACCCTTTTAGGGGGACAGGGGTCCTACGAGCAGTACTTC. It specifies CASTLLGGQGSYEQYF.

This clonotype has at least ten counts. V usage is TRBV10-1 and J usage is TRBJ2-3; weak D call: TRBD1 (6 bases). Germline CDR1 and CDR2: WNHNN and SYGVQD (reference sequence). The CDR3 runs 15 residues. The V end was cut by 5 bases, the J end by 0 bases, with 12 bases between. This CDR3 is CASSQGLLSTDTQYF. As DNA, the CDR3 is TGCGCCAGCAGTCAGGGGCTCCTTAGCACAGATACGCAGTATTTT.

Concerning this clonotype: A much larger clone differs by one base, so this may be a read error. The chain joins TRBV20-1 to TRBJ1-4; D ambiguous. The CDR3 extends over 14 amino acids. Germline CDR1 and CDR2: DFQATT and SNEGSKA (reference sequence). CDR3 coding DNA: TGCAGTGCTAGACCCGTTGCAACTAATGAAAGACTGTTTTTT. Its protein product is CSARPVATNERLFF.

This clonotype was seen a few times. V gene TRBV6-2 or TRBV6-3 combines with J gene TRBJ2-4, with D unclear. The germline CDR1 and CDR2 sequences are MNHEY and SVGEGT. CDR3 length: 13 residues. V was clipped by 8 bases and J by 5 bases, with 13 bases between them. CDR3 sequence: CASSGEAENIQYF. Written as DNA, the CDR3 is TGTGCCAGCTCTGGAGAAGCAGAAAACATTCAGTACTTC.

This clonotype has just a few counts. J is TRBJ1-2 and V is TRBV5-6, with D unclear. Trimming took 1 base from V and 4 from J, leaving 2 bases between them. The CDR3 has 11 residues. Germline CDR1 is SGHDT and CDR2 is YYEEEE. The CDR3 sequence: CASSLTYGYTF. The CDR3 region has the DNA TGTGCCAGCAGCTTGACCTATGGCTACACCTTC.

By its share, this clonotype is medium-sized (0.01 to 0.1%). The chain employs TRBV20-1 and TRBJ2-1, with D perhaps TRBD1 (6 bases). Trimming took 3 bases from V and 9 from J, leaving 21 bases between them. The CDR3 consists of 15 residues. The germline V gene encodes CDR1 DFQATT and CDR2 SNEGSKA (reference sequence). The CDR3 protein is CSASAGTPRGFEQFF. The CDR3 region has the DNA TGCAGTGCTAGTGCCGGGACACCCAGGGGATTTGAGCAGTTCTTC.

This sequence joins TRBV10-3 and TRBJ2-6, with D perhaps being TRBD1 or TRBD2 (6 bases each). The CDR3 has 19 amino acids. Trimming pared 6 bases from V and 0 bases from J, leaving 21 bases between. CDR1 is ENHRY, CDR2 SYGVKD, per germline. The CDR3 reads CAISNAGIGGSSGANVLTF. The CDR3 DNA follows: TGTGCCATCAGCAACGCCGGTATAGGGGGGAGCTCTGGGGCCAACGTCCTGACTTTC.

This clonotype appeared many times. The chain is built from TRBV27 and TRBJ1-2; 8 positions agree with TRBD1. CDR1 and CDR2 from the germline V gene are MNHEY and SMNVEV (reference sequence). Trimming at V came to 8 bases and at J to 5 bases, leaving 13 bases not matched to a gene. The CDR3 spans 15 residues. The CDR3 DNA sequence: TGTGCCAGCCGCCGACCCGGGACAGGTCGATATGGCTACACCTTC. Amino acid sequence: CASRRPGTGRYGYTF.

This clonotype was seen a few times. V usage is TRBV6-5 and J usage is TRBJ2-3; D is unclear. Germline V gene lookup returns CDR1 MNHEY and CDR2 SVGAGI. The CDR3 runs 15 residues. V lost 2 bases, J lost 3 bases, and 12 bases lay in between. The DNA for the CDR3 is TGTGCCAGCAGTTACAAGAGTATAGGGACAGATACGCAGTATTTT. Protein product: CASSYKSIGTDTQYF.

The chain is built from TRBV11-2 and TRBJ2-4; no reliable D call. V lost 2 bases and J lost 1, with 6 bases in between. There are 14 residues in the CDR3. Germline values: CDR1 SGHAT, CDR2 FQNNGV. The CDR3, as DNA: TGTGCCAGCAGCTTAAACGGGGCCAAAAACATTCAGTACTTC. This translates into CASSLNGAKNIQYF.

This clonotype was recorded many times. The chain employs TRBV3-1 and TRBJ2-7; D remains unclear. The CDR3 totals 13 residues. The V end lost 0 bases, the J end lost 2 bases, and 5 bases lay between the germline ends. Germline lookup yields CDR1 LGHDT and CDR2 YNNKEL (reference sequence). The CDR3 DNA reads as TGTGCCAGCAGCCAAGAGGTCCCCTACGAGCAGTACTTC. Its protein product is CASSQEVPYEQYF.

Many counts were recorded for this clonotype. The chain links TRBV7-3 to TRBJ2-1, with 11 bases fitting TRBD2. Germline V gives CDR1 SGHTA, CDR2 FQGTGA. V shed 4 bases, J shed 6 bases, and the junction held 5 bases outside the gene matches. This CDR3 contains 15 residues. CDR3 sequence: CASSSLAGGGNEQFF. DNA for the CDR3: TGTGCCAGCAGCTCTCTAGCGGGGGGTGGCAATGAGCAGTTCTTC.